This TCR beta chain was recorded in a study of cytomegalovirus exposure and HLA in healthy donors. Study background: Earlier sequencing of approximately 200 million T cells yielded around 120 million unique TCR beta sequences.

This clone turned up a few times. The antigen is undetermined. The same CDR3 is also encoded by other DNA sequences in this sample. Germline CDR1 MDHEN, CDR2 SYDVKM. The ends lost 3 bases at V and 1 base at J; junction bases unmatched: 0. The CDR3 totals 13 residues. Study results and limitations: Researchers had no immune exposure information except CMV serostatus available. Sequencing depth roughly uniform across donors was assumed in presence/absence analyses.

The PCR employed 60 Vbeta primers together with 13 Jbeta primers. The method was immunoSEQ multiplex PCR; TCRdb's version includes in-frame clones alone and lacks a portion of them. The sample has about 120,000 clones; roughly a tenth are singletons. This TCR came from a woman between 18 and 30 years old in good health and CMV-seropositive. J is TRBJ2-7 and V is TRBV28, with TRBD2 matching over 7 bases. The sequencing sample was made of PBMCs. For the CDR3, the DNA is TGTGCCAGCAGTTTTAGCGGGTCCTACGAGCAGTACTTC. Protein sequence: CASSFSGSYEQYF. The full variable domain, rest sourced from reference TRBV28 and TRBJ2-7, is DVKVTQSSRYLVKRTGEKVFLECVQDMDHENMFWYRQDPGLGLRLIYFSYDVKMKEKGDIPEGYSVSREKKERFSLILESASTNQTSMYLCASSFSGSYEQYFGPGTRLTVT.